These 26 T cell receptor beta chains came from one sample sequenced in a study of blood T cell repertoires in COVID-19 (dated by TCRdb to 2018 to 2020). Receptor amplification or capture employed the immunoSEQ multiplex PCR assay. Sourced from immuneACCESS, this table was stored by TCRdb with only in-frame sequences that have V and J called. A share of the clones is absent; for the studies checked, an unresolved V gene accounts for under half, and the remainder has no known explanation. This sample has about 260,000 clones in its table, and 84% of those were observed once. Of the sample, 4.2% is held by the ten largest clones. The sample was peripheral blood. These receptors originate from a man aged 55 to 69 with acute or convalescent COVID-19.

The CDR3: CASRPNREVLETQYF. The CDR3 nucleotides are TGTGCCAGCAGGCCCAACAGGGAAGTGTTGGAGACCCAGTACTTC. The rearrangement joins TRBV5-5 to TRBJ2-5; TRBD1 is a possible D gene (6 bases). V lost 5 bases to trimming and J lost 5 bases, with 19 bases between them. Germline values: CDR1 SGHKS, CDR2 YYEKEE (reference sequence). This CDR3 has 15 amino acids.

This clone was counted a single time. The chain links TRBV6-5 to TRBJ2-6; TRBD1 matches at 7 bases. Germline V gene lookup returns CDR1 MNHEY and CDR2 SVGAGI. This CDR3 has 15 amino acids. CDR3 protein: CATSGGYSGANVLTF. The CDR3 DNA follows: TGTGCAACCTCAGGGGGATACTCTGGGGCCAACGTCCTGACTTTC.

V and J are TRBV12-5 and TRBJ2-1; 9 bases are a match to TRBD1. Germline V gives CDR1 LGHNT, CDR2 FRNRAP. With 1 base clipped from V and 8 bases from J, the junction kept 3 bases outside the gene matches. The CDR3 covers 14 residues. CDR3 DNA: TGTGCTAGTGGTTTGGAACAGGGGGCGCATGAGCAGTTCTTC. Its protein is CASGLEQGAHEQFF.

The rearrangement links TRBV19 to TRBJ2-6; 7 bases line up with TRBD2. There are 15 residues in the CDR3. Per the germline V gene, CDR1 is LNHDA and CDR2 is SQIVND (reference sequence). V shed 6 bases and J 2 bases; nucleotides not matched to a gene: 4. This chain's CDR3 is CASSRTSAGANVLTF. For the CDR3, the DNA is TGTGCCAGTAGCCGTACTAGCGCTGGGGCCAACGTCCTGACTTTC.

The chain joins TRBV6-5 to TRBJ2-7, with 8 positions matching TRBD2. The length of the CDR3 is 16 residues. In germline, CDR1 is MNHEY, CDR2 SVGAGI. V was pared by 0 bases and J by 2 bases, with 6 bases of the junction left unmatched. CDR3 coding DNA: TGTGCCAGCAGTTACTCGTTGGGGACTAGGCCCTACGAGCAGTACTTC. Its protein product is CASSYSLGTRPYEQYF.

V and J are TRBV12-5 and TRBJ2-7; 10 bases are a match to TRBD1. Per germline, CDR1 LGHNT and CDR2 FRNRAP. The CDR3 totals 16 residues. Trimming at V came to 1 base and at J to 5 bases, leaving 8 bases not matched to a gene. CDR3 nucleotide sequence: TGTGCTAGTGGTTTGGGACAGGGGGCCAGTCATGACGAGCAGTACTTC. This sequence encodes CASGLGQGASHDEQYF. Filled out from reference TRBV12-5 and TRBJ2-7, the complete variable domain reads DARVTQTPRHKVTEMGQEVTMRCQPILGHNTVFWYRQTMMQGLELLAYFRNRAPLDDSGMPKDRFSAEMPDATLATLKIQPSEPRDSAVYFCASGLGQGASHDEQYFGPGTRLTVT.

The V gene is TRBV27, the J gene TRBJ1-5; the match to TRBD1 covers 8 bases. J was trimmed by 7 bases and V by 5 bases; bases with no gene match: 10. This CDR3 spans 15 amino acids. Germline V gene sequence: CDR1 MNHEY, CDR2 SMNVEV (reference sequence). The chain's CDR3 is CASSAGTGARQPQHF. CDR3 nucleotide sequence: TGTGCCAGCAGTGCGGGGACAGGAGCGAGGCAGCCCCAGCATTTT.

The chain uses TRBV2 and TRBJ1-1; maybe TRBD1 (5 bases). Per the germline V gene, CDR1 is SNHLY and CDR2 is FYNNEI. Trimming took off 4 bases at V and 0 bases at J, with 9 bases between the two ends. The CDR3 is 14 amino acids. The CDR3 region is CASSVRQLNTEAFF. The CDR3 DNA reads TGTGCCAGCAGTGTCCGACAGCTGAACACTGAAGCTTTCTTT. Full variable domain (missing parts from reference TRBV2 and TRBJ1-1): EPEVTQTPSHQVTQMGQEVILRCVPISNHLYFYWYRQILGQKVEFLVSFYNNEISEKSEIFDDQFSVERPDGSNFTLKIRSTKLEDSAMYFCASSVRQLNTEAFFGQGTRLTVV.

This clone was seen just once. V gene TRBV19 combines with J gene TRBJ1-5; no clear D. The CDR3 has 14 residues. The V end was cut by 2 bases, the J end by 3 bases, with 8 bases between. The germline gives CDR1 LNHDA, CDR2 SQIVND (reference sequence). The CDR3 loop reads CASSILGANQPQHF. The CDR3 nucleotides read TGTGCCAGTAGTATATTGGGAGCCAATCAGCCCCAGCATTTT.

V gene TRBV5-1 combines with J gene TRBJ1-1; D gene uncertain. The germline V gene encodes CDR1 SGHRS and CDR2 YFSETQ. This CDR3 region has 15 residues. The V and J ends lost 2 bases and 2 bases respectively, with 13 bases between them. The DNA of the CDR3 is TGCGCCAGCAGCTTTTCTCGGGAATATAACACTGAAGCTTTCTTT. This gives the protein CASSFSREYNTEAFF.

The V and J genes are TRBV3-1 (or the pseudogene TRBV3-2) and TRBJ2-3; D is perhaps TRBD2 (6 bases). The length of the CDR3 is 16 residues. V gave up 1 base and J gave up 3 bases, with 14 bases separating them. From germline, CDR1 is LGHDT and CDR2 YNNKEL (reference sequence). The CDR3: CASSQVQEGGTDTQYF. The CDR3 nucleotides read TGTGCCAGCAGCCAAGTTCAGGAGGGCGGAACAGATACGCAGTATTTT.

The CDR3 loop is CASSSPYSPLHF. The CDR3 DNA follows: TGTGCCAGCAGCTCTCCCTATTCACCCCTCCACTTT. The chain joins TRBV7-9 to TRBJ1-6; no firm D call. The germline CDR1 and CDR2 sequences are SEHNR and FQNEAQ (reference sequence). CDR3 length: 12 residues. Trimming cost V 4 bases and J 8 bases, with 6 bases left between them.

CDR3 in amino acids: CASSPSGGSYEQYF. The CDR3 DNA reads as TGTGCCAGCAGCCCTAGTGGGGGGTCCTACGAGCAGTACTTC. The chain uses TRBV11-2 and TRBJ2-7; D is possibly TRBD2 (6 bases). Germline CDR1 is SGHAT and CDR2 is FQNNGV. The CDR3 covers 14 residues. Trimming left V 5 bases short and J 1 base short, with 12 bases between.

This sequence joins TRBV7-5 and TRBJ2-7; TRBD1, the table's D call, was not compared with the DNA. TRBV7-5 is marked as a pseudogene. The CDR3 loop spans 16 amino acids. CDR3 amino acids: CARSLGRQGVGDEQYF. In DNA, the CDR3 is TGTGCCAGAAGCTTAGGCCGGCAGGGGGTCGGGGACGAGCAGTACTTC.

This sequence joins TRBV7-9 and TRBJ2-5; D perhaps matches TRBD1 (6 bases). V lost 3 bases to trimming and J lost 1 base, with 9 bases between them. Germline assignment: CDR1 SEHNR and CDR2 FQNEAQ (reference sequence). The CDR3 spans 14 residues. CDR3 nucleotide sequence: TGTGCCAGCAGCTTGCAGGGGTTCCAAGAGACCCAGTACTTC. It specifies CASSLQGFQETQYF. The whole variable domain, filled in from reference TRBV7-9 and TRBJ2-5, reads DTGVSQNPRHKITKRGQNVTFRCDPISEHNRLYWYRQTLGQGPEFLTYFQNEAQLEKSRLLSDRFSAERPKGSFSTLEIQRTEQGDSAMYLCASSLQGFQETQYFGPGTRLLVL.

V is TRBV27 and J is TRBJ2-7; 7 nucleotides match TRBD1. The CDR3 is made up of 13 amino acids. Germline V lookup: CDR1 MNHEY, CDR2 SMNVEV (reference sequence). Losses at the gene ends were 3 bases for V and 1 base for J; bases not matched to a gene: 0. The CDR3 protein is CASSLGQSYEQYF. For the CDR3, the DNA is TGTGCCAGCAGTTTGGGACAGTCCTACGAGCAGTACTTC.

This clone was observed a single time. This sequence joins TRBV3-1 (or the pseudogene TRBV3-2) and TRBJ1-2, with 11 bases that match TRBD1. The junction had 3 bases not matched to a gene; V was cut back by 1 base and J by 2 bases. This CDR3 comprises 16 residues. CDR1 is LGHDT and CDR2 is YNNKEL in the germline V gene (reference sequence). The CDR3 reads CASSQAGQGANYGYTF. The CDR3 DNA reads TGTGCCAGCAGCCAAGCAGGACAGGGGGCCAACTATGGCTACACCTTC.

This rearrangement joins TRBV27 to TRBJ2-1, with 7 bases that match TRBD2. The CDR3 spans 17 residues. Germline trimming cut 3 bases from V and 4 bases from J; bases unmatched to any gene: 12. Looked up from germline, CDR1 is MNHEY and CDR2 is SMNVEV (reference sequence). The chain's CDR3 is CASSFRPYGTIYNEQFF. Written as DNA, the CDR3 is TGTGCCAGCAGTTTTAGACCCTATGGGACTATATACAATGAGCAGTTCTTC.

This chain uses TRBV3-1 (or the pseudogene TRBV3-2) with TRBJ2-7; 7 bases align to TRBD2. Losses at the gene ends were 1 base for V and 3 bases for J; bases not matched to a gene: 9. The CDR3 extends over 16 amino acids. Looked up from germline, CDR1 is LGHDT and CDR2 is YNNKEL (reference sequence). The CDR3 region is CASSQVLTSRNYEQYF. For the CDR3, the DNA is TGTGCCAGCAGCCAAGTCCTGACTAGCAGAAACTACGAGCAGTACTTC.

The CDR3 DNA reads as TGTGCCAGCAGCCAAGACCGGGGGACGGCTAATGAAAAACTGTTTTTT. Translated: CASSQDRGTANEKLFF. V usage is TRBV14 and J usage is TRBJ1-4; D possibly corresponds to TRBD1 (5 bases). The CDR3 has 16 amino acids. The germline gives CDR1 SGHDN, CDR2 FVKESK. V was cut by 0 bases and J by 3 bases, with 11 bases left in between.

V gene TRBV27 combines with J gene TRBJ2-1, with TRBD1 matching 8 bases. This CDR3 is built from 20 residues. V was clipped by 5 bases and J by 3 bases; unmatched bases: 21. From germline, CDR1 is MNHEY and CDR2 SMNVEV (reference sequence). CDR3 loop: CASSLDRGLTDIIGYNEQFF. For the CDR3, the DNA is TGTGCCAGCAGTCTAGACAGGGGTCTCACCGACATAATAGGCTACAATGAGCAGTTCTTC.

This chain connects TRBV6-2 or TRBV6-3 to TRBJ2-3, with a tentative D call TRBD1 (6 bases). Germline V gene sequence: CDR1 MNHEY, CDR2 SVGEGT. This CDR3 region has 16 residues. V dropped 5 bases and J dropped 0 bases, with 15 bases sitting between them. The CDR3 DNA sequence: TGTGCCAGCAGTCGGGACAACTACCCCAGCACAGATACGCAGTATTTT. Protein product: CASSRDNYPSTDTQYF.

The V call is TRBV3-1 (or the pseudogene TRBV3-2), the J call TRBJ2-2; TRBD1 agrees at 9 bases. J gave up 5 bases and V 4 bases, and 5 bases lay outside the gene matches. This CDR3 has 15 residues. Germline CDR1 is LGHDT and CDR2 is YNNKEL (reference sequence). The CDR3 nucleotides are TGTGCCAGCAGCCCACGGGACAGGGTGACCGGGGAGCTGTTTTTT. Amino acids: CASSPRDRVTGELFF.

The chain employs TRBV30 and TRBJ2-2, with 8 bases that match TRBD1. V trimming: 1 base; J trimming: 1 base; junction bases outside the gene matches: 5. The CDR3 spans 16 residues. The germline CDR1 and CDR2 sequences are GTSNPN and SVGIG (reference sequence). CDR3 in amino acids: CAWSALGTGNTGELFF. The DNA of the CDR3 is TGTGCCTGGAGTGCCCTCGGGACAGGGAACACCGGGGAGCTGTTTTTT.

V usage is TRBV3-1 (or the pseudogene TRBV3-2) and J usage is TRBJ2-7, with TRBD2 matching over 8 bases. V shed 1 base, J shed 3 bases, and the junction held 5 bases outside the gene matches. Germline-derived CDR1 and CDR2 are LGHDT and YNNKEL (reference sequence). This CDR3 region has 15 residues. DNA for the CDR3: TGTGCCAGCAGCCAAGGACTAGCGAAGATCTACGAGCAGTACTTC. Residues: CASSQGLAKIYEQYF.

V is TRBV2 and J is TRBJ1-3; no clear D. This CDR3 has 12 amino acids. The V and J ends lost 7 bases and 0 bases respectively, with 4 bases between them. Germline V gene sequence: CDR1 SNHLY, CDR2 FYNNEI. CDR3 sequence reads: CASIISGNTIYF. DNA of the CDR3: TGTGCCAGCATTATCTCTGGAAACACCATATATTTT.